This TCR beta chain derives from a study of cytomegalovirus exposure and HLA in healthy donors. Study findings and constraints: Apparent HLA restriction characterized most CMV-associated TCR beta chains in a later analysis. A cluster of highly shared sequence variants was likely a sequencing artifact. Reports described diagnosis of cytomegalovirus status by the classifier as highly specific and sensitive.

The CDR3 is 14 amino acids. The V gene end was trimmed by 4 bases and the J gene end by 8 bases; junction bases not matched to a gene: 8. Germline CDR1 and CDR2: MDHEN and SYDVKM. PCR employed 60 Vbeta and 13 Jbeta primers. Produced via immunoSEQ multiplex PCR; TCRdb's table is partial and in-frame only. The sample has 110,000 to 150,000 clones; about two thirds are singletons. As for this clone: Antigen specificity is unknown.

Donors sampled were nominally healthy, though unrecorded immune exposures were likely. Sequencing was performed on PBMCs. The TCR sequence derives from a man in his fifties or sixties in good health and CMV-seronegative. This chain links TRBV28 with TRBJ1-2; 9 nucleotides agree with TRBD1. The CDR3 sequence is CASSSTGGAWGYTF. For the CDR3, the DNA is TGTGCCAGCAGTTCAACAGGGGGCGCGTGGGGCTACACCTTC.